This TCR beta chain was identified in a study of blood T cell repertoires in COVID-19. About the study: Nucleic acid was either cDNA or gDNA, and it came from T cells, B-cell-depleted T cells, or PBMCs.

V gave up 6 bases and J gave up 7 bases, with 13 bases separating them. Germline values: CDR1 MDHEN, CDR2 SYDVKM. This CDR3 has 13 amino acids. Sequenced by immunoSEQ multiplex PCR; TCRdb stores in-frame clones only, minus some. The data hold fewer than 110,000 clones, with about 91% observed a single time. The chain combines TRBV28 with TRBJ1-5; D perhaps matches TRBD1 (6 bases). Sequencing used peripheral blood. The receptor was isolated from a man aged 45-60 years with active or convalescent COVID-19. The CDR3 nucleotides are TGTGCCAGCAGGAAACAGGGTGGCCAGCCCCAGCATTTT. It yields the protein CASRKQGGQPQHF. Complete variable domain (other parts from reference TRBV28 and TRBJ1-5): DVKVTQSSRYLVKRTGEKVFLECVQDMDHENMFWYRQDPGLGLRLIYFSYDVKMKEKGDIPEGYSVSREKKERFSLILESASTNQTSMYLCASRKQGGQPQHFGDGTRLSIL.